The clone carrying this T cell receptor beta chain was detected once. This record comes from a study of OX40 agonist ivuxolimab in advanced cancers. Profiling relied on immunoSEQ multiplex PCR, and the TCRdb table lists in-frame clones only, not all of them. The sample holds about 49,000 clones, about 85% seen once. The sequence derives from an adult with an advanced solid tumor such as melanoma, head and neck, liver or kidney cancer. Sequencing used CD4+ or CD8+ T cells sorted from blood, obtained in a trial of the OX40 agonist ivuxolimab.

CDR3 loop: CASSGGRDSGANVLTF. For the CDR3, the DNA is TGTGCCAGCAGTGGTGGACGGGACTCTGGGGCCAACGTCCTGACTTTC. The V call is TRBV27, the J call TRBJ2-6; tentatively, D is TRBD2 (5 bases). Germline loops: CDR1 MNHEY, CDR2 SMNVEV (reference sequence). The V end was cut by 5 bases, the J end by 0 bases, with 11 bases between. This CDR3 region has 16 residues. Based on the CDR3 plus reference TRBV27 and TRBJ2-6, the full variable domain is EAQVTQNPRYLITVTGKKLTVTCSQNMNHEYMSWYRQDPGLGLRQIYYSMNVEVTDKGDVPEGYKVSRKEKRNFPLILESPSPNQTSLYFCASSGGRDSGANVLTFGAGSRLTVL.